This T cell receptor (beta chain) was recorded in a study of CD8+CD57+ T cells in acquired aplastic anemia. Genomic DNA, serving as template, underwent TCR beta VDJ and CDR3 profiling. TCRdb re-called the reads with MiXCR, one entry per CDR3 protein. The sample shows around 150,000 distinct CDR3 sequences, roughly 50% of them seen only once. This CDR3 is 14 amino acids long. Trimming took off 5 bases at V and 3 bases at J, with 17 bases between the two ends. Germline V gene data show CDR1 as DFQATT and CDR2 as SNEGSKA (reference sequence). Only patients with CD8+CD57+ cell expansion on flow cytometry were chosen for sequencing.

The rearrangement uses TRBV20-1 and TRBJ2-7; TRBD1 might be the D (6 bases). The source of this sequence is a human donor with aplastic anemia. The sequenced sample consisted of sorted CD4+, CD8+, or CD8+CD57+ T cells (not recorded which) from PBMCs. Here the CDR3 DNA reads TGCAGTGCTCTACACCCCGACAGGATCTACGAGCAGTACTTC. Its protein is CSALHPDRIYEQYF.